This T cell receptor beta chain originates from a study of cytomegalovirus exposure and HLA in healthy donors (dated by TCRdb to 2017 to 2019). Concerning the study at large: An earlier analysis of some 550 of the donors reported approximately 290 Gb of sequence data and 120 million or so unique TCR beta sequences from roughly 180 million T cells. Across some 400 genotyped donors of the cohort, an average of approximately 200,000 unique TCR beta nucleotide sequences per donor were sequenced, and roughly a sixth of those sequences were non-productive. Along with the 666-subject first cohort, a separate validation cohort of around 110 different subjects was used. Typing coverage differed by locus: A, B, C, DRB1 and DQB1 were typed in about 629-640 donors, DQA1 in 500 to 550, DPA1 in 606, and DPB1 in about 450. In a later genetic analysis, genome-wide SNP genotypes for about three fifths of the 666 donors were used, and that subset was treated as a discovery cohort. An early release that covered some 630 HLA-typed donors contained approximately 300 gigabases of sequencing data and tens of millions of unique TCR sequences. Every discovery cohort repertoire had been produced on one sequencing platform. To predict cytomegalovirus infection status, the study combined high-throughput TCR immunosequencing, statistical association of individual TCRs with disease status, and machine learning. The T cell repertoires of 666 subjects were profiled by immunosequencing and related to cytomegalovirus serostatus. Because of strong linkage in the cohort, roughly five DR-DQ haplotypes were treated as single units for association and clustering. Among the roughly 390 genotyped donors, 75% to 90% belonged to the genetic ancestry cluster associated with self-reported Caucasian donors. An earlier analysis of some 500 of the donors used high-throughput TCR beta sequencing to judge whether each TCR beta V gene segment behaved as functional or pseudogenic. A later analysis re-analyzed previously published TCR beta repertoires from 666 donors and added high-resolution HLA genotyping to study TCR occurrence patterns. The study aimed to test whether signatures of past pathogen exposure could be identified by cataloging public T cell receptors. Class I and class II HLA loci were covered by the typing at four-digit resolution. Rather than drawing on any new phenotypic data, the later analysis identified candidate immune exposures from TCR beta sequences and the way those sequences occurred across donors. Donor age, sex, ethnicity and CMV serostatus were compiled together with the repertoire data. Overall results and qualifications from the work: At a false discovery rate of 0.05, a later analysis linked some 18,000 TCR beta sequences to specific HLA alleles. In a later analysis, TCR association rates were found to vary across HLA loci, with the most associated TCRs seen for DRB1 alleles and the fewest for HLA-C alleles. A further reported finding was that TCR beta sequences accurately predicted the HLA-A and HLA-B alleles for most subjects in the first cohort. Linkage disequilibrium might explain the correlated functional status among segregating V segments, but an unknown experimental factor could not be ruled out. The earlier analysis of 450 to 700 of the donors excluded some 16 rarely observed V segments, including chromosome 9 orphons, because counts were too low. Because HLA typing was missing for some donors at each locus, association tests included only the typed subset. It was suggested by the authors that the approach could potentially be generalized to other disease states and immunological phenotypes. The study gave a list of around 170 TCR beta chains associated with cytomegalovirus. V-gene and J-gene trimming of TCR beta chains was associated with a missense DCLRE1C variant in a later genetic analysis, and the association was replicated in an independent cohort. For the cohort, immune exposure information was limited to CMV serostatus. When HLA alleles, especially DR and DQ, strongly co-occurred, TCR associations were difficult to assign to individual alleles. Because the 87-base-pair reads could not distinguish some IMGT-functional V segments, including TRBV6-2 and TRBV6-3, those segments were excluded. A later analysis found that most CMV-associated TCR beta chains appeared HLA-restricted, with HLA associations seemingly driven largely by CMV exposure. Broadly in line with IMGT annotations, most TCR beta V segments showed up in productive rearrangements about 87% or about 30% of the time in an earlier analysis of 587 of the donors. Only TCR beta chains were sequenced in this cohort, and the absence of alpha or paired-chain data limited detectable features. A few of the identified cytomegalovirus-associated TCR beta chains were confirmed in vitro to be specific for cytomegalovirus antigens. The presence/absence analyses assumed that sequencing depth was roughly uniform across donors, and that assumption may not be true. A later genetic analysis reported fewer N-insertions in productive TCRs among donors in an Asian-associated ancestry cluster than the roughly 650-donor mean. While some public TCRs were present in many individuals, most TCR sequences turned up only very rarely across donors. The classifier was reported to diagnose cytomegalovirus status with high specificity and sensitivity in both the original cohort and the validation cohort. Compared with equally common non-associated chains, HLA-associated TCR beta chains in a later analysis were more clonally expanded and had lower generation probabilities. According to a later analysis, parvovirus B19, influenza, CMV and Epstein-Barr virus appeared linked to several top co-occurrence clusters. A group of highly shared sequence variants was considered likely to be a technical artifact of the sequencing pipeline.

In total, fewer than 750 healthy bone marrow donors made up the cohort. All cohort members were sampled while nominally healthy, although unrecorded immune exposures were likely present. The donor tested CMV seropositive and was one of the 289 seropositive cohort members. Every donor gave a peripheral blood sample, and the peripheral blood mononuclear cells from that sample were used for TCR beta sequencing. The Qiagen DNeasy Blood Extraction Kit was used to extract genomic DNA from the blood cell samples. The sample holds one count of this clone. Its specific antigen is unknown. Base qualities are not at hand, and no much larger clone is one base apart. To prepare the library, the immunoSEQ multiplex PCR assay was applied. A mixture of 60 forward primers for TCR Vbeta segments and 13 reverse primers for TCR Jbeta segments was used in the multiplex PCR. The CDR3 region of rearranged TCR beta genes was amplified from genomic DNA by a multiplex PCR assay. Amplified TCR beta libraries were sequenced as 87-base-pair reads on the Illumina HiSeq System. Per the source publication's procedure: A later analysis tallied 80 million to 95 million unique TCR beta chains across the 650 to 750 repertoires, and around 10 million of those chains were shared by two or more donors. Raw reads were error-corrected and collapsed into unique sequences by a nearest-neighbor algorithm in which closely related sequences were merged to remove PCR and sequencing errors. V, D and J gene segments were assigned by aligning CDR3 sequences to IMGT reference sequences. For a sequence to be retained, a match of at least six nucleotides to both a V gene segment and a J gene segment was required. Rearrangements were classified as productive when the CDR3 lacked stop codons and remained in frame with V and J, and all other rearrangements were classified as non-productive. Following IMGT convention, CDR3 was defined as the stretch from the second conserved V-encoded cysteine up to the conserved J-encoded phenylalanine. Sequences without an unambiguous match to a single V gene segment were excluded from the earlier analysis of 587 of the donors. An earlier analysis of several hundred of the donors called V segments functional above 56.7% productive rearrangements and segregating when the between-donor standard deviation exceeded 5%. To diagnose cytomegalovirus status from the catalog of TCR beta chain sequences, a statistical classification framework was built. V and J gene assignment, in a later analysis, came from comparing TCR nucleotide sequences with IMGT/GENE-DB human TR gene sequences. In a later analysis, CDR3 sequences and most-parsimonious VDJ recombination scenarios were assigned using the TCRdist pipeline. In a later analysis, each TCR beta chain was defined by its CDR3 amino acid sequence together with its V-gene family, and reads without a unique V-gene family were excluded. To address suspected cross-contamination and a sequencing artifact, a later analysis removed around 590 highly shared, low-generation-probability nucleotide sequences. For each public chain, a later analysis derived a clonal expansion index from normalized ranks of inferred template counts within each repertoire. Generation probabilities in a later analysis came from a VDJ recombination model fitted to out-of-frame rearrangements, and those results were checked against IGoR. Hypergeometric tests were used in a later analysis to score TCR-TCR, TCR-HLA and TCR-CMV co-occurrence, with a repertoire-size bias correction applied to the TCR pairs. To estimate false discovery rates, a later analysis permuted the HLA or CMV assignments 20 times. In a later analysis, co-occurring TCRs were grouped using DBSCAN, and TCRdist sequence similarity was added for clustering within HLA-allele-positive subsets. Repertoires with fewer than 30,000 or more than 120,000 public chains were left out of co-occurrence clustering, as were five repertoires with anomalous nucleotide sharing. TCRdb's version of the immuneACCESS table is confined to in-frame rearrangements and falls short of the full clone set. An unresolved V gene accounts for under half of the shortfall where checked; the remainder is of unknown origin. That table is the source of V, J and clone size, and D and trimming were worked out from the DNA. The sample profile shows about 67,000 clones; 85% to 90% of them were found once. 12% of the sample is in the top ten clones.

The germline V gene supplies CDR1 MNHEY and CDR2 SVGAGI. Germline trimming: 0 bases from V, 7 bases from J; junction bases outside gene matches: 9. Its CDR3 holds 16 amino acids, cysteine through phenylalanine. Here the CDR3 DNA is all that survives: 48 bases in frame from base 1. Sequenced input: PBMCs. The rearranged segments are TRBV6-5 and TRBJ2-1; TRBD2 aligns with 7 central bases. The clonotype originates from a woman in her twenties or thirties in good health and CMV-seropositive. At the DNA level, the sequence is TGTGCCAGCAGTTACTCGTGGGCCCGGGGAGGGAATGAGCAGTTCTTC. This yields the protein CASSYSWARGGNEQFF.